This is a list of T cell receptor beta chains from one sample in a study of blood T cells in healthy people across ages. Each CDR3 protein gets one entry after TCRdb re-called the 5' RACE reads with MiXCR. Of about 1.6 million distinct CDR3 sequences listed, about 32% were seen once; the top ten hold roughly 10%. Sequences were obtained from blood. The receptors were gathered from a woman aged 30 to 39 in good health. Both conserved end residues are part of each CDR3. The D gene is left open where the match is weak. Expanded clones are given a class, and other clones once, few, many or no size at all.

size	V	J	D	DNA	CDR3
NA	TRBV30	TRBJ2-7	NA	TGTGCCTGGAGCGCGGGGCACGAGCAGTACTTC	CAWSAGHEQYF
few	TRBV5-6	TRBJ2-1	TRBD1	TGTGCCAGCACTACGTCCCGGGACAGGGCATACAATGAGCAGTTCTTC	CASTTSRDRAYNEQFF
few	TRBV7-6	TRBJ2-5	NA	TGTGCCAGCAGCTTCCTTAGCGGGACAGCCGGGGAGACCCAGTACTTC	CASSFLSGTAGETQYF
few	TRBV6-5	TRBJ2-6	NA	TGTGCCACCTCAGGCGTGGGTTGGGGGGCCAACGTCCTGACTTTC	CATSGVGWGANVLTF
NA	TRBV6-6	TRBJ1-2	NA	TGTGCCAGCAAATCGAAGGGACATATTCATGGCTACACCTTC	CASKSKGHIHGYTF
NA	TRBV2	TRBJ1-2	TRBD1	TGTGCCAGCAGTGAGGCCAAACAGGGGGCAGCTGGCTACACCTTC	CASSEAKQGAAGYTF
once	TRBV7-9	TRBJ1-2	NA	TGTGCCAGCAGCCCGTCATCCTGGGACCTGCGCTATGGCTACACCTTC	CASSPSSWDLRYGYTF
few	TRBV28	TRBJ1-2	NA	TGTGCCAGCAGTTTGGGCAGGGAACATGGCTACACCTTC	CASSLGREHGYTF
NA	TRBV7-3	TRBJ2-1	TRBD2	TGTGCCAGCAGCTCCTCCGGGACTAGCGGAGGATACAATGAGCAGTTCTTC	CASSSSGTSGGYNEQFF
NA	TRBV13	TRBJ1-1	TRBD1	TGTGCCAGCAGTCCCCAGCGGGACAGGGCTCCTGAAGCTTTCTTT	CASSPQRDRAPEAFF
NA	TRBV27	TRBJ2-4	NA	TGTGCCAGCAGTTTAGACAGGACCAAAAACATTCAGTACTTC	CASSLDRTKNIQYF
NA	TRBV15	TRBJ2-3	TRBD2	TGTGCCACCAGCAGGGCCGGGACTAGCGGAACAGATACGCAGTATTTT	CATSRAGTSGTDTQYF
NA	TRBV28	TRBJ1-1	TRBD1	TGTGCCAGCAGAGGGGACAGGGGAGATGCCACTGAAGCTTTCTTT	CASRGDRGDATEAFF
NA	TRBV29-1	TRBJ1-1	NA	TGCAGCGTTGAAGGGGGAAACGAAGCTTTCTTT	CSVEGGNEAFF
few	TRBV12-5	TRBJ2-3	NA	TGTGCTAGTGGTTTGACTGGGACGGGAGCAGATACGCAGTATTTT	CASGLTGTGADTQYF
NA	TRBV11-2	TRBJ2-3	NA	TGTGCCACCAGCTGGACCCCCGCAGATACGCAGTATTTT	CATSWTPADTQYF
NA	TRBV7-2	TRBJ2-7	NA	TGTGCCAGCAGCTCAGACGGACGGACCTACGAGCAGTACTTC	CASSSDGRTYEQYF
NA	TRBV20-1	TRBJ2-5	TRBD2	TGCAGTGCGCAGGGAGCTGGACTAGCGGGAGGGACCCAGTACTTC	CSAQGAGLAGGTQYF
NA	TRBV5-6	TRBJ2-3	TRBD2	TGTGCCAGCAGCTCTACGACTAGCGGGGGACCCGGGGATACGCAGTATTTT	CASSSTTSGGPGDTQYF
NA	TRBV28	TRBJ2-5	NA	TGTGCCAGCAGGGGAACAGGGAACTTGGAGACCCAGTACTTC	CASRGTGNLETQYF
NA	TRBV10-1	TRBJ2-7	NA	TGCGCCAGCAGTGAGGTCGGGAAAGAGCAGTACTTC	CASSEVGKEQYF
NA	TRBV27	TRBJ2-7	NA	TGTGCCAGCAGTTCCAACAGGAGCCGGGTAACCCAGTACTTC	CASSSNRSRVTQYF
many	TRBV20-1	TRBJ2-1	NA	TGCAGTGCTAGAGTTGGCTTAACCCCCTACAATGAGCAGTTCTTC	CSARVGLTPYNEQFF
many	TRBV29-1	TRBJ1-2	TRBD1	TGCAGCGTCCCCACAGGGGCCGGCTACACCTTC	CSVPTGAGYTF
many	TRBV27	TRBJ2-7	NA	TGTGCCAGCAGTTCAGGGTACGAGCAGTACTTC	CASSSGYEQYF
NA	TRBV5-1	TRBJ2-5	NA	TGCGCCAGCAGCTTGGAAGACAACGTCGGACGGGAGACCCAGTACTTC	CASSLEDNVGRETQYF
NA	TRBV5-1	TRBJ2-4	NA	TGCGCCAGCAGCTTGGACGGATATGAGGGCATTCAGTACTTC	CASSLDGYEGIQYF
NA	TRBV3-1	TRBJ1-2	NA	TGTGCCAGCAGCCACCGAGTATCCTATGGCTACACCTTC	CASSHRVSYGYTF
NA	TRBV12-3/TRBV12-4	TRBJ1-6	NA	TGTGCCAGCAGACCCCTATCAGGGTCGGAGCCCCTCCACTTT	CASRPLSGSEPLHF
NA	TRBV6-1	TRBJ2-5	NA	TGTGCCAGCAGTTCGAGTAAATTCGGATTCGGAGAGACCCAGTACTTC	CASSSSKFGFGETQYF
few	TRBV30	TRBJ2-7	TRBD2	TGTGCCTGGACCGCGACTAGCGGGAGCCTCCTAGGGGAGCAGTACTTC	CAWTATSGSLLGEQYF
few	TRBV6-2/TRBV6-3	TRBJ1-1	NA	TGTGCCAGCAGTTACTCTAGGCCCAGGGGGAACACTGAAGCTTTCTTT	CASSYSRPRGNTEAFF
NA	TRBV5-1	TRBJ2-7	NA	TGCGCCAGCAGCGACGAGGGATTTTACGCCTACGAGCAGTACTTC	CASSDEGFYAYEQYF
NA	TRBV7-2	TRBJ2-1	TRBD1	TGTGCCAGCACGCCCGACAGGGGAATCGGTGAGCAGTTCTTC	CASTPDRGIGEQFF
NA	TRBV7-6	TRBJ2-1	TRBD2	TGTGCCAGCAGCCCCGGGAGGGGTCTCGACTACAATGAGCAGTTCTTC	CASSPGRGLDYNEQFF
few	TRBV20-1	TRBJ2-1	NA	TGCAGTGCTAGAGCCGGGGTTCGCTACAATGAGCAGTTCTTC	CSARAGVRYNEQFF
many	TRBV7-9	TRBJ2-3	NA	TGTGCCAGCAGCTTCTCGTCAGATACGCAGTATTTT	CASSFSSDTQYF
few	TRBV3-1	TRBJ2-1	TRBD2	TGTGCCAGCAGCCAAGCGCTTCTAGCGGGAGGGAAAGAGCAGTTCTTC	CASSQALLAGGKEQFF
NA	TRBV9	TRBJ2-1	TRBD1	TGTGCCAGCAGCGTATCCTTCGGGACAGCGTACAATGAGCAGTTCTTC	CASSVSFGTAYNEQFF